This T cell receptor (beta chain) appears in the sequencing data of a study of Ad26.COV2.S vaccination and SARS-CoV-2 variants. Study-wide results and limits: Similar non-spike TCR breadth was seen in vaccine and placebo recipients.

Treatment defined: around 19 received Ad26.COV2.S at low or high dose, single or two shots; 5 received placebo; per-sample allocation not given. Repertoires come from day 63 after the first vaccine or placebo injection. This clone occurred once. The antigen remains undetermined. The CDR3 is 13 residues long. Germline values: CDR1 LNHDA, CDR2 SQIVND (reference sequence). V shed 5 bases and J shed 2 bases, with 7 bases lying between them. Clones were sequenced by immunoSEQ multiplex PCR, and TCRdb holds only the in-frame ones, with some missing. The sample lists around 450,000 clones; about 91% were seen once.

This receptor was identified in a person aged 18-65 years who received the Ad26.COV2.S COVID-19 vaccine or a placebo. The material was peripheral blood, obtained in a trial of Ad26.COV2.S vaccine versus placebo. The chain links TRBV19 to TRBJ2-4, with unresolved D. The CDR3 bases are TGTGCCAGTAGTCGACCGTCCAAAAACATTCAGTACTTC. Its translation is CASSRPSKNIQYF.